The rows below give T cell receptor beta chains drawn from one sample of a study of beta chain features in type 1 diabetes. Data came from immunoSEQ multiplex PCR; TCRdb stores just in-frame clones and leaves some out. The data show 600,000 to 650,000 clones, less than 20% seen once. The sequenced sample consisted of naive CD4+ T cells from blood. The receptors stem from a man aged 18 to 29 in good health. Both conserved end residues are part of each CDR3. The D gene is left open where the match is weak. Clone size is stated in some rows and not others, as once, few, many or a class when expanded.

few TRBD1 TRBJ2-7 TRBV25-1 TGTGCCAGCAGTGATCCGGGACAGGGGTCCTACGAGCAGTACTTC CASSDPGQGSYEQYF
few NA TRBJ1-1 TRBV5-1 TGCGCCAGCAGCTTGGGGGGTAACTTGCCGAACACTGAAGCTTTCTTT CASSLGGNLPNTEAFF
NA NA TRBJ2-1 TRBV5-1 TGCGCCAGCAGCTCCCTGGAACCCTACAATGAGCAGTTCTTC CASSSLEPYNEQFF
NA NA TRBJ2-7 TRBV29-1 TGCAGCGCCGTATCACAGGGGAGGCAGGACTTC CSAVSQGRQDF
NA TRBD1 TRBJ1-1 TRBV28 TGTGCCAGCAGTGCCTGGACAGGGGGCACTGAAGCTTTCTTT CASSAWTGGTEAFF
NA TRBD2 TRBJ2-3 TRBV5-1 TGCGCCAGCAGCCCCCAAACTAGCGGGGGGAACACAGATACGCAGTATTTT CASSPQTSGGNTDTQYF
few NA TRBJ2-3 TRBV28 TGTGCCAGCAGTTTTTCAGTGTACACGCAGTATTTT CASSFSVYTQYF
NA TRBD1 TRBJ1-2 TRBV5-1 TGCGCCAGCAGCTTGGGGGACAGGACCTATGGCTACACCTTC CASSLGDRTYGYTF
NA NA TRBJ2-4 TRBV13 TGTGCCAGCTTCCGGGCTCTCGGGCCCAAAAACATTCAGTACTTC CASFRALGPKNIQYF
NA TRBD1 TRBJ1-1 TRBV9 TGTGCCAGCAGCGGAGACAGGGGGCTTAGTGCTTTCTTT CASSGDRGLSAFF
NA NA TRBJ2-4 TRBV19 TGTGCCAGTAGTTCTCCAGGGCTAGCCAAAAACATTCAGTACTTC CASSSPGLAKNIQYF
few NA TRBJ2-3 TRBV4-3 TGCGCCAGCAGCCAAGCAGGGCGGCTACGCACAGATACGCAGTATTTT CASSQAGRLRTDTQYF
few TRBD1 TRBJ2-3 TRBV5-1 TGCGCCAACAACACAGGGGGCAGCACAGATACGCAGTATTTT CANNTGGSTDTQYF
NA TRBD1 TRBJ1-1 TRBV5-1 TGCGCCAGCAGCTTGCGGACAGGCGGGTTCACTGAAGCTTTCTTT CASSLRTGGFTEAFF
NA NA TRBJ2-5 TRBV2 TGTGCCAGCACCCGGGACGTACCCCAAGAGACCCAGTACTTC CASTRDVPQETQYF
NA TRBD2 TRBJ2-5 TRBV5-1 TGCGCCAGCAGCTTATCACGACTAGCGGGAGTTGGAGAGACCCAGTACTTC CASSLSRLAGVGETQYF
few NA TRBJ2-6 TRBV2 TGTGCCAGCAGTGCGGACGGCTCTGGGGCCAACGTCCTGACTTTC CASSADGSGANVLTF
NA TRBD2 TRBJ2-5 TRBV6-5 TGTGCCAGCAGTTACTCAGGACTAGCGTACCAAGAGACCCAGTACTTC CASSYSGLAYQETQYF
NA TRBD1 TRBJ1-4 TRBV28 TGTGCCAGCAGCCTTATGGGACAGAAGAATGAAAAACTGTTTTTT CASSLMGQKNEKLFF
NA NA TRBJ1-2 TRBV28 TGTGCCAGCAGTCCGCCGTACAGTTATGGCTACACCTTC CASSPPYSYGYTF
NA NA TRBJ1-4 TRBV6-5 TGTGCCAGCAGTTACTCAGGGAAGGAAAAACTGTTTTTT CASSYSGKEKLFF
NA NA TRBJ2-7 TRBV10-2 TGCGCCAGCAGTGGGCAGGCCGGAGGGGGGTTGAACTACGAGCAGTACTTC CASSGQAGGGLNYEQYF
NA NA TRBJ1-2 TRBV5-1 TGCGCCAGCAGCTTAGGGGACGCTAACTATGGCTACACCTTC CASSLGDANYGYTF
NA NA TRBJ2-3 TRBV5-4 TGTGCCAGCAGCCCTTATAGCAGGGGTAGCACAGATACGCAGTATTTT CASSPYSRGSTDTQYF
NA TRBD2 TRBJ2-2 TRBV6-4 TGTGCCAGCAGACTAGCGGGAGGGCACTCCGGGGAGCTGTTTTTT CASRLAGGHSGELFF
few NA TRBJ2-1 TRBV9 TGTGCCAGCAGCGTAGTGCGGTCAGCTTACTACAATGAGCAGTTCTTC CASSVVRSAYYNEQFF
NA TRBD2 TRBJ2-1 TRBV12-5 TGTGCTAGTGGTTCCCGCGGGAGAGGGGCCTACAATGAGCAGTTCTTC CASGSRGRGAYNEQFF
few TRBD2 TRBJ2-1 TRBV14 TGTGCCAGCAGCCAAGGGGGACTAGCGGGGCCCCTCCGCTACAATGAGCAGTTCTTC CASSQGGLAGPLRYNEQFF
few NA TRBJ2-7 TRBV5-6 TGTGCCAGCAGCCCCCGGGGCTTTCGGGAGCAGTACTTC CASSPRGFREQYF
few NA TRBJ2-7 TRBV14 TGTGCCAGCAGCCAAGATCTAAGTCGGGAGAAATCCCACGAGCAGTACTTC CASSQDLSREKSHEQYF
few NA TRBJ2-1 TRBV7-2 TGTGCCAGCAGCTCGCCTGGGACCTCGTACAATGAGCAGTTCTTC CASSSPGTSYNEQFF
NA NA TRBJ1-2 TRBV19 TGTGCCAGTAACTTTTATGGCTACACCTTC CASNFYGYTF
few NA TRBJ2-2 TRBV5-1 TGCGCCAGCAGCTTGAACCCCGGGACCGGGGAGCTGTTTTTT CASSLNPGTGELFF
many NA TRBJ1-1 TRBV28 TGTGCCAGCCAAGGGAACACTGAAGCTTTCTTT CASQGNTEAFF
NA TRBD1 TRBJ2-7 TRBV7-9 TGTGCCAGCAGCGCCCGACAGGGAGCGTCCGGCTACGAGCAGTACTTC CASSARQGASGYEQYF
NA TRBD1 TRBJ1-3 TRBV19 TGTGCCAGTAGACAGGGGGCAACTGGAAACACCATATATTTT CASRQGATGNTIYF
few NA TRBJ2-2 TRBV9 TGTGCCAGCAGCTCCCGATTGGCCCGGAACACCGGGGAGCTGTTTTTT CASSSRLARNTGELFF
NA TRBD2 TRBJ2-3 TRBV27 TGTGCCAGCAGTCTGCGACTAGCGGGGGGCCCGAAAGATACGCAGTATTTT CASSLRLAGGPKDTQYF
NA NA TRBJ2-5 TRBV11-2 TGTGCCAGCAGCTTAGATCAAATCCTCCACTTTGCGCCCCGGGAGACCCAGTACTTC CASSLDQILHFAPRETQYF
few TRBD1 TRBJ1-5 TRBV30 TGTGCCTGGAGTCCGATGACAGGGGGACATCAGCCCCAGCATTTT CAWSPMTGGHQPQHF
NA NA TRBJ2-7 TRBV6-5 TGTGCCAGCAGTTACAGTGGTAAGACTTGGCAGTACTTC CASSYSGKTWQYF
few NA TRBJ1-1 TRBV7-2 TGTGCCAGCAGAAGAACGGGAATGGCGAACACTGAAGCTTTCTTT CASRRTGMANTEAFF
NA NA TRBJ2-5 TRBV18 TGTGCCAGCTCGTTTAAAGAGACCCAGTACTTC CASSFKETQYF
NA NA TRBJ1-6 TRBV7-2 TGTGCCAGCAGCTTTAAGGCCAGGGGAAATTCACCCCTCCACTTT CASSFKARGNSPLHF
NA TRBD1 TRBJ1-1 TRBV5-1 TGCGCCAGCAGCTTTGACAGGGGATACACTGAAGCTTTCTTT CASSFDRGYTEAFF
NA NA TRBJ2-2 TRBV4-3 TGCGCCAGCAGCCAAGATCTCCCCGGGGAGCTGTTTTTT CASSQDLPGELFF
few NA TRBJ1-2 TRBV15 TGTGCCACCAGCAGAGACAGGGACTATGGCTACACCTTC CATSRDRDYGYTF
few NA TRBJ2-5 TRBV29-1 TGCAGCGTTGCCCAGCTCCATGGGTGGTTTGAGGAGACCCAGTACTTC CSVAQLHGWFEETQYF
NA TRBD2 TRBJ2-1 TRBV6-5 TGTGCCAGCAGTTACCCGACCGGGAGGGGTCCAAATGAGCAGTTCTTC CASSYPTGRGPNEQFF
NA NA TRBJ1-1 TRBV27 TGTGCCAGCACGAGCAGGAGAGGGCTAAACACTGAAGCTTTCTTT CASTSRRGLNTEAFF
NA TRBD1 TRBJ1-5 TRBV28 TGTGCCAGCAGCCGCCAGGGACAGATTTTTAGCAATCAGCCCCAGCATTTT CASSRQGQIFSNQPQHF
NA NA TRBJ1-1 TRBV4-2 TGTGCCAGCAGCCCCTCAGGGGCGCGGGGGAACACTGAAGCTTTCTTT CASSPSGARGNTEAFF